The clone carrying this T cell receptor (beta chain) has more than one count but fewer than ten. The antigen is unknown. Sequencing relied on immunoSEQ assay v3.0, run at survey level. Profiling relied on immunoSEQ multiplex PCR, and the TCRdb table lists in-frame clones only, not all of them. The sample consists of roughly 25,000 clones, more than 75% of them appearing once. The source of the sample is a study of long-term antiretroviral therapy in people with HIV. Background on the study: The earliest samples came from an era when ART typically awaited falling CD4 counts.

Study-level results: Pre-ART expanded clones dominated the repertoire at every time point.

Sample: unsorted PBMCs, taken 0.5 years after starting antiretroviral therapy. This TCR was sampled from a woman aged 40-49 years with HIV.

DNA of the CDR3: TGTGCCAGCAGTGCTCGGGCAGGCACTGAAGCTTTCTTT. This gives the protein CASSARAGTEAFF. This sequence joins TRBV6-4 and TRBJ1-1; D is unclear. The CDR3 loop spans 13 amino acids. V lost 4 bases, J lost 4 bases, and 10 bases lay in between. Germline V gives CDR1 MRHNA, CDR2 SNTAGT.